The clone carrying this TCR beta chain was observed a single time. The V end was cut by 5 bases, the J end by 7 bases, with 17 bases between. The CDR3 has 14 amino acids. In germline, CDR1 is WNHNN, CDR2 SYGVQD (reference sequence). This sample is drawn from a study of blood T cell repertoires in COVID-19. Study as a whole: Whether acute or convalescent, the COVID-19 samples came from the United States, Italy and Spain.

The participants were between about 18 and 89 years old and came from fewer than 25 US areas. Cohort allocation depended upon clinical history that participants reported. Original processing notes: Nucleated cell number was recorded as an estimate derived from reference gene primer amplification. Assay: immunoSEQ multiplex PCR; the TCRdb copy retains only in-frame clones and omits some. V and J calls and clone size are given by that table; D and trimming were obtained from the DNA. The table shows about 210,000 clones, with approximately 78% occurring only once. This TCR was sampled from a man aged 40-50 years who had recovered from COVID-19. Sequencing was done on a sample of PBMCs or T cells enriched from blood (not recorded which). The V call is TRBV10-1, the J call TRBJ1-1; TRBD1 is a possible D gene (5 bases). The CDR3 sequence is CASSPRTGGGEAFF. The CDR3 DNA reads as TGCGCCAGCAGTCCCAGGACCGGGGGAGGTGAAGCTTTCTTT.